This T cell receptor beta chain was retrieved from a study of T cells in Graves' hyperthyroidism and ophthalmopathy. V trimming: 1 base; J trimming: 8 bases; junction bases outside the gene matches: 9. CDR3 length equals 16 residues. CDR1 ENHRY and CDR2 SYGVKD come from the germline V gene. There were TCR beta CDR3 regions amplified from RNA transcripts. Initially, a first-round RT-PCR of the TCR CDR3 employed the HTBI primer set. TCRdb itself ran the multiplex PCR reads through MiXCR, one entry per CDR3 protein. The table records 400,000 or so distinct CDR3 sequences, more than 12% of them present only once.

The sequencing input was blood. This sequence originates from a woman aged 25 to 39 with Graves' ophthalmopathy. This chain uses TRBV10-3 with TRBJ2-1; 9 bases line up with TRBD2. CDR3 sequence (DNA): TGTGCCATCAGTGAGTTCGATAGCGGGGGTTACGATGAGCAGTTCTTC. It is translated as CAISEFDSGGYDEQFF.